The rows below give T cell receptor beta chains drawn from one sample of a study of Ad26.COV2.S vaccination and SARS-CoV-2 variants. TCRdb's table, derived via immunoSEQ multiplex PCR, lists solely in-frame clones and lacks some. This repertoire shows 500,000 or so clones, around 90% found once; its top ten account for about 13%. This material consisted of peripheral blood, taken in a trial of Ad26.COV2.S vaccine versus placebo. The source of these receptors is a person between 18 and 60 years old who received the Ad26.COV2.S COVID-19 vaccine or a placebo. The CDR3 runs from the conserved cysteine through the conserved F or W. A D gene is named only where the DNA matches it firmly. Clone size, where shown, is once, few, many, or a class for clones that have expanded.

cdr3_aa	cdr3_nt	d_call	clone_size	v_call	j_call
CASSQLPSGAGWGNEQYF	TGTGCCAGCAGCCAACTGCCGTCGGGGGCCGGGTGGGGGAACGAGCAGTACTTC	NA	few	TRBV4-2	TRBJ2-7
CASSLVGTGDYEQYF	TGTGCCAGCAGCTTGGTCGGGACAGGGGACTACGAGCAGTACTTC	TRBD1	NA	TRBV5-4	TRBJ2-7
CASSFGKGQANEKLFF	TGTGCCAGCAGCTTTGGAAAGGGACAGGCTAATGAAAAACTGTTTTTT	NA	NA	TRBV12-1	TRBJ1-4
CSVARGHETQYF	TGCAGCGTGGCCAGGGGCCATGAGACCCAGTACTTC	NA	once	TRBV29-1	TRBJ2-5
CASSVGNVANSPLHF	TGTGCCAGCAGCGTAGGAAACGTGGCTAATTCACCCCTCCACTTT	NA	NA	TRBV9	TRBJ1-6
CAWRAAGAVEKLFF	TGTGCCTGGAGAGCGGCAGGGGCCGTTGAAAAACTGTTTTTT	NA	NA	TRBV30	TRBJ1-4
CASSLSGTGYGYTF	TGTGCCAGCAGCCTGTCCGGGACTGGGTATGGCTACACCTTC	NA	NA	TRBV3-1/TRBV3-2	TRBJ1-2
CASSPATGNSPLHF	TGTGCCAGCAGTCCAGCTACGGGGAATTCACCCCTCCACTTT	NA	NA	TRBV6-6	TRBJ1-6
CASSETGPYEQYF	TGCGCCAGCAGCGAGACAGGCCCCTACGAGCAGTACTTC	NA	NA	TRBV5-1	TRBJ2-7
CSVTSGRAPQYF	TGCAGCGTTACTAGCGGGAGGGCACCGCAGTACTTC	TRBD2	NA	TRBV29-1	TRBJ2-7
CSAQGGYEQYF	TGCAGCGCTCAAGGGGGCTACGAGCAGTACTTC	NA	NA	TRBV29-1	TRBJ2-7
CAIRQNNEQFF	TGTGCCATCAGACAGAACAATGAGCAGTTCTTC	NA	NA	TRBV10-3	TRBJ2-1
CASSYTVTSTQSSYEQYF	TGTGCCAGCAGTTATACGGTAACTAGCACCCAGAGCTCCTACGAGCAGTACTTC	NA	NA	TRBV6-2/TRBV6-3	TRBJ2-7
CASSLGNTDTQYF	TGTGCCAGCAGCTTAGGCAACACAGATACGCAGTATTTT	NA	NA	TRBV9	TRBJ2-3
CASSVAGSGTQYF	TGTGCCAGCAGCGTAGCAGGGTCAGGGACCCAGTACTTC	NA	few	TRBV9	TRBJ2-5
CASSYGTGGSYEQYF	TGTGCCAGCAGTTATGGGACAGGGGGCTCCTACGAGCAGTACTTC	TRBD1	once	TRBV6-2/TRBV6-3	TRBJ2-7